These 24 T cell receptor beta chains were sequenced from one sample in a study of blood T cell repertoires in COVID-19. TCRdb's table, derived via immunoSEQ multiplex PCR, lists solely in-frame clones and lacks some. The table lists approximately 52,000 clones, roughly 87% of them singletons. Sequences were obtained from peripheral blood. Source of these receptors: a man aged 55 to 70 with active COVID-19.

The J gene is TRBJ2-3, the V gene TRBV14, with D possibly matching TRBD1 (5 bases). Trimming left V 1 base short and J 14 bases short, with 13 bases between. This CDR3 has 12 amino acids. Germline V lookup: CDR1 SGHDN, CDR2 FVKESK. CDR3 sequence: CASSQVRGLPYF. Written as DNA, the CDR3 is TGTGCCAGCAGCCAAGTTAGGGGCCTTCCGTATTTT.

The chain has TRBV28 and TRBJ1-2; perhaps TRBD1 as D (5 bases). The CDR3 runs to 14 residues. Germline V gene sequence: CDR1 MDHEN, CDR2 SYDVKM. The V gene lost 7 bases and the J gene lost 0 bases, with 12 bases spanning the gap. Written as DNA, the CDR3 is TGTGCCAGCAAGGTCCCAGGGTCTAACTATGGCTACACCTTC. Translated: CASKVPGSNYGYTF.

The chain is built from TRBV24-1 and TRBJ2-7; 8 nucleotides agree with TRBD1. The CDR3 runs 14 residues. The V and J ends lost 4 bases and 2 bases, in that order; junction bases with no gene match: 3. Germline CDR1 and CDR2: KGHDR and SFDVKD. The CDR3: CATSDPGGPYEQYF. The CDR3 DNA reads as TGTGCCACCAGTGACCCAGGGGGCCCCTACGAGCAGTACTTC.

The chain couples TRBV7-2 to TRBJ2-7; TRBD1 matches at 8 bases. V was clipped by 1 base and J by 0 bases; unmatched bases: 11. The CDR3 consists of 18 residues. Germline V gives CDR1 SGHTA, CDR2 FQGNSA. CDR3 in amino acids: CASSLGPPTGVSSYEQYF. As DNA, the CDR3 is TGTGCCAGCAGCTTAGGACCCCCGACAGGGGTTAGCTCCTACGAGCAGTACTTC.

This clone was seen a handful of times. The chain has TRBV5-5 and TRBJ1-1; D perhaps matches TRBD1 (6 bases). Germline V gene data show CDR1 as SGHKS and CDR2 as YYEKEE (reference sequence). The CDR3 is 15 residues long. Trimming took 3 bases from V and 5 from J, leaving 17 bases between them. The CDR3 sequence: CASSWGMGGRTEAFF. The CDR3, as DNA: TGTGCCAGCAGCTGGGGCATGGGGGGGCGTACTGAAGCTTTCTTT. Filled out from reference TRBV5-5 and TRBJ1-1, the complete variable domain reads DAGVTQSPTHLIKTRGQQVTLRCSPISGHKSVSWYQQVLGQGPQFIFQYYEKEERGRGNFPDRFSARQFPNYSSELNVNALLLGDSALYLCASSWGMGGRTEAFFGQGTRLTVV.

This chain links TRBV28 with TRBJ2-5, with a weak D call TRBD1 (6 bases). V dropped 8 bases and J dropped 5 bases, with 18 bases sitting between them. The germline V gene has CDR1 MDHEN and CDR2 SYDVKM. This CDR3 comprises 14 residues. The CDR3 sequence: CASGLGGAMETQYF. CDR3 in DNA: TGTGCCAGCGGGTTAGGGGGAGCAATGGAGACCCAGTACTTC.

The CDR3: CASSSGLAANTGELFF. Here the CDR3 DNA reads TGCGCCAGCAGCTCCGGACTAGCGGCGAACACCGGGGAGCTGTTTTTT. The genes are TRBV5-1 and TRBJ2-2; 10 bases map to TRBD2. Germline CDR1 and CDR2: SGHRS and YFSETQ. V gave up 3 bases and J gave up 0 bases; unmatched junction bases: 2. The CDR3 runs 16 residues.

CDR3 in DNA: TGTGCCAGCAGGAGACCGGGACAGGGAGACGGCTACACCTTC. It specifies CASRRPGQGDGYTF. The J gene is TRBJ1-2, the V gene TRBV2, with TRBD1 matching over 9 bases. The V segment lost 6 bases and the J segment 8 bases; nucleotides outside the gene matches: 10. Germline CDR1 SNHLY, CDR2 FYNNEI. The CDR3 is made up of 14 amino acids.

This chain joins TRBV27 and TRBJ2-3, with TRBD1 matching 7 bases. V shed 4 bases, J shed 4 bases, and the junction held 2 bases outside the gene matches. Per the germline V gene, CDR1 is MNHEY and CDR2 is SMNVEV (reference sequence). The CDR3 is 13 amino acids. CDR3 sequence (DNA): TGTGCCAGCAGTTCCGACAGGGCAGATACGCAGTATTTT. As protein: CASSSDRADTQYF.

The V call is TRBV28, the J call TRBJ1-2, with TRBD1 identical over 9 bases. V was pared by 5 bases and J by 8 bases, with 12 bases of the junction left unmatched. This CDR3 comprises 15 residues. Germline V CDR1 and CDR2: MDHEN, SYDVKM. Here the CDR3 reads CASSPPDRGERGYTF. Here the CDR3 DNA reads TGTGCCAGCAGTCCTCCGGACAGGGGTGAGCGAGGCTACACCTTC.

The chain employs TRBV27 and TRBJ2-3; D gene unclear. The V end lost 6 bases, the J end lost 2 bases, and 15 bases lay between the germline ends. Per the germline V gene, CDR1 is MNHEY and CDR2 is SMNVEV (reference sequence). The CDR3 length is 15 residues. CDR3 sequence: CASSLTKPNTDTQYF. CDR3 nucleotides: TGTGCCAGCAGCCTAACTAAACCCAACACAGATACGCAGTATTTT.

The chain has TRBV6-5 and TRBJ2-5; D ambiguous. This CDR3 is built from 14 residues. The germline gives CDR1 MNHEY, CDR2 SVGAGI. Deletions cut 5 bases from V and 3 bases from J, with 13 bases between. This chain's CDR3 is CASSKTNVKETQYF. The CDR3, as DNA: TGTGCCAGCAGTAAAACAAACGTGAAAGAGACCCAGTACTTC.

V usage is TRBV7-2 and J usage is TRBJ2-1; no clear D. V was cut by 5 bases and J by 5 bases, with 13 bases left in between. From germline, CDR1 is SGHTA and CDR2 FQGNSA. The CDR3 sequence is 14 residues long. As DNA, the CDR3 is TGTGCCAGCAGCCACGTAGAATCTAACAATGAGCAGTTCTTC. Translation gives CASSHVESNNEQFF.

V and J are TRBV19 and TRBJ1-5, with a possible D match to TRBD1 (5 bases). V gave up 3 bases and J gave up 6 bases, with 9 bases separating them. The CDR3 length is 13 residues. Per germline, CDR1 LNHDA and CDR2 SQIVND (reference sequence). The CDR3, as DNA: TGTGCCAGTAGTATCCAGGGAGGTCAGCCCCAGCATTTT. It is translated as CASSIQGGQPQHF.

The chain recombines TRBV7-9 with TRBJ2-7, with a weak D call TRBD1 (5 bases). Germline V gene sequence: CDR1 SEHNR, CDR2 FQNEAQ (reference sequence). V was clipped by 4 bases and J by 2 bases, with 15 bases between them. The CDR3 runs 15 residues. The CDR3: CASSSQKTVTYEQYF. The CDR3, as DNA: TGTGCCAGCAGCTCCCAGAAGACAGTCACCTACGAGCAGTACTTC.

The chain recombines TRBV29-1 with TRBJ2-1; D is perhaps TRBD2 (5 bases). Germline-derived CDR1 and CDR2 are SQVTM and ANQGSEA. CDR3 length equals 17 residues. The V gene lost 4 bases and the J gene lost 6 bases, with 25 bases spanning the gap. CDR3 DNA sequence: TGCAGCGTTGTCAAGAAGCGGAGCATCGTTGTCGGCAATGAGCAGTTCTTC. This encodes CSVVKKRSIVVGNEQFF.

V usage is TRBV30 and J usage is TRBJ1-1, with a tentative D call TRBD1 (5 bases). The CDR3 is 13 residues long. Germline lookup yields CDR1 GTSNPN and CDR2 SVGIG (reference sequence). The CDR3 DNA follows: TGTGCGTTTCATCGGGGGATGAACACTGAAGCTTTCTTT. Amino acid sequence: CAFHRGMNTEAFF.

J is TRBJ2-3 and V is TRBV11-2; TRBD2 matches 7 bases. The CDR3 has 15 amino acids. In germline, CDR1 is SGHAT, CDR2 FQNNGV. Unmatched junction bases numbered 7, after V lost 5 bases and J lost 2 bases. DNA of the CDR3: TGTGCCAGCAGCACCCGGGACTACCTCACAGATACGCAGTATTTT. It is translated as CASSTRDYLTDTQYF.

The rearrangement joins TRBV18 to TRBJ2-7, with TRBD2 identical over 9 bases. The CDR3 runs 16 residues. After removal of 3 bases from V and 4 bases from J, the junction contained 10 bases not matched to a gene. The germline V gene encodes CDR1 KGHSH and CDR2 LQKENI. Written as DNA, the CDR3 is TGTGCCAGCTCACCGGCCGCGGGAGGGGGGTATTACGAGCAGTACTTC. This encodes CASSPAAGGGYYEQYF.

V usage is TRBV7-2 and J usage is TRBJ2-5, with 12 bases aligning to TRBD2. Germline V gene sequence: CDR1 SGHTA, CDR2 FQGNSA. V shed 3 bases and J 5 bases; nucleotides not matched to a gene: 1. CDR3 length equals 14 residues. CDR3 DNA: TGTGCCAGCAGCTTGACTAGCGGGAGTGAGACCCAGTACTTC. As protein: CASSLTSGSETQYF.

This chain uses TRBV5-4 with TRBJ2-2; 7 bases match TRBD1. V was pared by 0 bases and J by 3 bases, with 5 bases of the junction left unmatched. The CDR3 is made up of 16 amino acids. Germline V gene lookup returns CDR1 SGHNT and CDR2 YYREEE (reference sequence). Written as DNA, the CDR3 is TGTGCCAGCAGCTTGGGACAGGGACCTTACACCGGGGAGCTGTTTTTT. It is translated as CASSLGQGPYTGELFF.

The count of this clone is one. V gene TRBV2 combines with J gene TRBJ1-2, with unresolved D. CDR3 length: 13 residues. Trimming cost V 1 base and J 8 bases, with 11 bases left between them. Germline V gives CDR1 SNHLY, CDR2 FYNNEI. The CDR3 sequence is CASSEDTRKGYTF. The CDR3 bases are TGTGCCAGCAGTGAAGATACTAGGAAGGGCTACACCTTC.

The CDR3 loop is CASSAQGAQYF. DNA of the CDR3: TGTGCCAGCAGCGCTCAGGGGGCCCAGTACTTC. V and J are TRBV7-2 and TRBJ2-5; 7 nucleotides align to TRBD1. CDR1 is SGHTA, CDR2 FQGNSA, per germline. The CDR3 runs 11 residues. V lost 5 bases, J lost 9 bases, and 3 bases stayed unmatched.

The chain couples TRBV6-5 to TRBJ2-2; 9 nucleotides agree with TRBD1. Germline V gene sequence: CDR1 MNHEY, CDR2 SVGAGI. With V trimmed by 6 bases and J by 6 bases, 8 bases remained unmatched. This CDR3 is 15 amino acids long. The CDR3 loop is CASRQQGAGPGELFF. For the CDR3, the DNA is TGTGCCAGCAGGCAACAGGGGGCAGGTCCCGGGGAGCTGTTTTTT.